The rows below give T cell receptor beta chains drawn from one sample of a study of cytomegalovirus exposure and HLA in healthy donors. Clones were read by immunoSEQ multiplex PCR, and TCRdb kept only the in-frame ones, dropping some. The sample holds 150,000 to 180,000 clones; 75% to 85% are singletons and the top ten take around 6%. What was sequenced was PBMCs. These receptor sequences come from a woman aged 40 to 55 in good health and CMV-seropositive. Each CDR3 is given without its conserved first and last residue. Each record gives: V gene, J gene, CDR3 length, CDR3 protein.

V: TRBV7-9
J: TRBJ2-7
length: 12
CDR3: ASSLGGGIYEQY

V: TRBV5-4
J: TRBJ2-3
length: 11
CDR3: ASSLAGTDTQY

V: TRBV18
J: TRBJ2-7
length: 15
CDR3: ASSPSVAQQTNYEQY

V: TRBV7-3
J: TRBJ2-3
length: 8
CDR3: ASFGNTQY

V: TRBV6-1
J: TRBJ2-3
length: 13
CDR3: ASRAQGQGTDTQY

V: TRBV4-2
J: TRBJ1-1
length: 13
CDR3: ASSRSTGLNTEAF

V: TRBV2
J: TRBJ1-5
length: 13
CDR3: ASSPTGGGNQPQH

V: TRBV14
J: TRBJ2-1
length: 11
CDR3: ASNTGSYNEQF

V: TRBV29-1
J: TRBJ2-3
length: 11
CDR3: SVRYRLTDTQY

V: TRBV7-9
J: TRBJ2-1
length: 13
CDR3: ASSFRQGVYNEQF

V: TRBV5-1
J: TRBJ2-7
length: 14
CDR3: ASSLELTGILHEQY

V: TRBV5-6
J: TRBJ2-7
length: 13
CDR3: ASSLAMTSGIEQY

V: TRBV2
J: TRBJ1-2
length: 12
CDR3: ASRKGQLDYGYT

V: TRBV5-1
J: TRBJ2-7
length: 13
CDR3: ASSLTSGAYYEQY

V: TRBV30
J: TRBJ1-5
length: 13
CDR3: AWSVMGQVNQPQH

V: TRBV19
J: TRBJ2-3
length: 13
CDR3: ARRGGREGTDTQY

V: TRBV4-2
J: TRBJ2-7
length: 14
CDR3: ASSQVAGESSYEQY

V: TRBV27
J: TRBJ1-2
length: 12
CDR3: ASSPDRGAYGYT

V: TRBV18
J: TRBJ1-5
length: 13
CDR3: ASSLRREANQPQH

V: TRBV27
J: TRBJ2-3
length: 14
CDR3: ASSNPGRASTDTQY

V: TRBV5-1
J: TRBJ2-2
length: 15
CDR3: ASRPGQGAVNTGELF

V: TRBV4-2
J: TRBJ2-5
length: 13
CDR3: ASSRGLAGEETQY

V: TRBV6-5
J: TRBJ2-7
length: 11
CDR3: ASKRQGIGEQY

V: TRBV5-1
J: TRBJ1-6
length: 13
CDR3: ASSWGGQGNSPLH

V: TRBV7-2
J: TRBJ2-7
length: 14
CDR3: ASSFGPGLAGHEQY

V: TRBV18
J: TRBJ2-7
length: 17
CDR3: ASSRTGTGAGGGSHEQY

V: TRBV9
J: TRBJ2-2
length: 14
CDR3: ASSRRDSSNTGELF

V: TRBV5-1
J: TRBJ2-5
length: 12
CDR3: ASSLGLAPETQY

V: TRBV6-6
J: TRBJ2-7
length: 10
CDR3: ASSDTSAWQY

V: TRBV5-5
J: TRBJ2-7
length: 12
CDR3: ASSQGLQSYEQY